These 26 T cell receptor beta chains came from one sample sequenced in a study of cytomegalovirus exposure and HLA in healthy donors. Amplification used 60 Vbeta primers and 13 Jbeta primers. Profiled with immunoSEQ multiplex PCR; TCRdb holds only in-frame clones, not every one. The sample lists 130,000 or so clones; approximately 69% were seen once. Sequencing was carried out using PBMCs. These TCRs come from a man aged 35 to 55 in good health and CMV-seropositive.

This clone occurred once. The sample has other DNA sequences that encode this CDR3 too. The rearrangement uses TRBV13 and TRBJ2-7; 9 bases align to TRBD1. Germline V gene sequence: CDR1 PRHDT, CDR2 FYEKMQ (reference sequence). V dropped 5 bases and J dropped 5; count of bases not matched to a gene: 10. This CDR3 comprises 15 residues. CDR3 residues: CASSLAGQGRDEQYF. CDR3 in DNA: TGTGCCAGCAGCCTCGCGGGACAGGGTCGCGACGAGCAGTACTTC.

The sample holds a few counts of this clone. The chain is built from TRBV27 and TRBJ2-3, with 12 bases fitting TRBD2. The J segment lost 6 bases and the V segment lost 7 bases, leaving 8 bases of the junction unmatched. The length of the CDR3 is 15 residues. Germline V gene lookup returns CDR1 MNHEY and CDR2 SMNVEV (reference sequence). The CDR3 sequence is CASTLLAGGRDTQYF. In nucleotides, the CDR3 is TGTGCCAGCACCCTACTAGCGGGAGGACGGGATACGCAGTATTTT.

This clone appeared a few times. The V call is TRBV5-1, the J call TRBJ2-3; D is unresolved. The CDR3 spans 15 residues. The germline V and J ends were trimmed by 1 base and 1 base, with 10 bases remaining between them. The germline gives CDR1 SGHRS, CDR2 YFSETQ. The CDR3 region is CASSLSVQGTDTQYF. In nucleotides, the CDR3 is TGCGCCAGCAGCTTGTCCGTCCAGGGCACAGATACGCAGTATTTT.

This clone appeared a few times. The chain recombines TRBV5-6 with TRBJ2-3, with 11 positions matching TRBD2. CDR1 and CDR2 from the germline V gene are SGHDT and YYEEEE. The length of the CDR3 is 13 residues. With 10 bases clipped from V and 3 bases from J, the junction kept 4 bases outside the gene matches. The CDR3 DNA sequence: TGTGCCGGTAGGACTAGCGGGACAGATACGCAGTATTTT. Translation gives CAGRTSGTDTQYF.

V is TRBV9 and J is TRBJ1-6; 11 bases agree with TRBD1. The CDR3 sequence is 15 residues long. Trimming took 4 bases from V and 12 from J; bases not matched to a gene: 9. The germline V gene encodes CDR1 SGDLS and CDR2 YYNGEE. CDR3 nucleotides: TGTGCCAGCAGCCCGGACAGGGGGCTTGAAGGACCCCTCCACTTT. It is translated as CASSPDRGLEGPLHF.

The rearrangement joins TRBV2 to TRBJ2-2; D may be TRBD1 (7 bases). The V and J ends lost 7 bases and 13 bases respectively, with 19 bases between them. Germline CDR1 SNHLY, CDR2 FYNNEI. The CDR3 spans 13 residues. The CDR3 sequence: CASNAEGARGLFF. The CDR3 DNA follows: TGTGCCAGCAACGCGGAGGGGGCGCGTGGGCTGTTTTTT.

The V call is TRBV27, the J call TRBJ2-2; the match to TRBD1 covers 7 bases. Unmatched junction bases numbered 9, after V lost 5 bases and J lost 0 bases. The germline CDR1 and CDR2 sequences are MNHEY and SMNVEV (reference sequence). The CDR3 totals 17 residues. CDR3 residues: CASSLPQGGPNTGELFF. CDR3 coding DNA: TGTGCCAGCAGTCTCCCCCAAGGGGGCCCGAACACCGGGGAGCTGTTTTTT.

The V call is TRBV5-1, the J call TRBJ2-7; 8 bases match TRBD2. Germline V lookup: CDR1 SGHRS, CDR2 YFSETQ. This CDR3 spans 14 amino acids. The V and J ends lost 5 bases and 3 bases, in that order; junction bases with no gene match: 7. This chain's CDR3 is CASSLAGSLYEQYF. Here the CDR3 DNA reads TGCGCCAGCAGTTTAGCGGGATCCCTCTACGAGCAGTACTTC.

This clone was detected once. CDR3 amino acids: CASSLINRGPGETQYF. The CDR3 coding sequence is TGTGCCAGCAGCTTGATCAACAGGGGGCCGGGGGAGACCCAGTACTTC. This chain links TRBV5-6 with TRBJ2-5; 9 bases fit TRBD1. The CDR3 extends over 16 amino acids. V lost 1 base, J lost 5 bases, and 9 bases stayed unmatched. Germline loops: CDR1 SGHDT, CDR2 YYEEEE.

The V and J genes are TRBV28 and TRBJ1-5; TRBD1 aligns across 7 bases. The junction had 8 bases not matched to a gene; V was cut back by 6 bases and J by 6 bases. In germline, CDR1 is MDHEN, CDR2 SYDVKM. The CDR3 is made up of 14 amino acids. The CDR3 loop is CASSLTGALQPQHF. CDR3 coding DNA: TGTGCCAGCAGCCTAACAGGGGCGCTTCAGCCCCAGCATTTT.

J is TRBJ2-1 and V is TRBV5-1, with 8 bases aligning to TRBD2. V shed 1 base and J 6 bases; nucleotides not matched to a gene: 6. The CDR3 spans 15 residues. Germline values: CDR1 SGHRS, CDR2 YFSETQ. The CDR3, as DNA: TGCGCCAGCAGCTTGCAACGGGGGGGACCCAATGAGCAGTTCTTC. Its translation: CASSLQRGGPNEQFF. Combining the CDR3 with reference TRBV5-1 and TRBJ2-1 gives the whole variable domain KAGVTQTPRYLIKTRGQQVTLSCSPISGHRSVSWYQQTPGQGLQFLFEYFSETQRNKGNFPGRFSGRQFSNSRSEMNVSTLELGDSALYLCASSLQRGGPNEQFFGPGTRLTVL.

This sequence joins TRBV27 and TRBJ2-7, with 8 positions matching TRBD2. Germline V gene lookup returns CDR1 MNHEY and CDR2 SMNVEV (reference sequence). This CDR3 is built from 14 residues. Trimming at V came to 4 bases and at J to 1 base, leaving 3 bases not matched to a gene. Written as DNA, the CDR3 is TGTGCCAGCAGTTGGAGCGGGGGATCCTACGAGCAGTACTTC. Its protein product is CASSWSGGSYEQYF.

This chain connects TRBV4-1 to TRBJ2-3; no clear D gene. V was clipped by 4 bases and J by 6 bases, with 14 bases between them. CDR1 and CDR2 (germline): MGHRA, YSYEKL. The CDR3 has 14 residues. DNA for the CDR3: TGCGCCAGCAGCCCACTTCGTTACGGGGATACGCAGTATTTT. The encoded protein is CASSPLRYGDTQYF.

The chain has TRBV6-5 and TRBJ2-1; 8 positions agree with TRBD2. With 6 bases clipped from V and 1 base from J, the junction kept 5 bases outside the gene matches. Germline CDR1 is MNHEY and CDR2 is SVGAGI. CDR3 length: 15 amino acids. The chain's CDR3 is CASRVSGGSYNEQFF. In DNA, the CDR3 is TGTGCCAGCAGAGTCTCGGGGGGGTCCTACAATGAGCAGTTCTTC.

This chain links TRBV5-6 with TRBJ2-1, with a tentative D call TRBD2 (6 bases). With 0 bases removed from V and 4 bases from J, the gap between germline ends came to 11 bases. Germline CDR1 and CDR2: SGHDT and YYEEEE. The CDR3 loop spans 15 amino acids. CDR3 sequence reads: CASSLGIGGYNEQFF. The CDR3 DNA sequence: TGTGCCAGCAGCTTGGGGATCGGGGGTTACAATGAGCAGTTCTTC.

This chain uses TRBV29-1 with TRBJ1-5, with TRBD1 matching 9 bases. This CDR3 has 14 residues. V lost 6 bases, J lost 5 bases, and 8 bases stayed unmatched. Germline-derived CDR1 and CDR2 are SQVTM and ANQGSEA. CDR3 residues: CSVAGQGRDQPQHF. CDR3 nucleotide sequence: TGCAGCGTGGCGGGACAGGGCCGAGATCAGCCCCAGCATTTT.

This chain uses TRBV30 with TRBJ1-6; maybe TRBD1 (5 bases). Germline values: CDR1 GTSNPN, CDR2 SVGIG (reference sequence). V was shortened by 3 bases and J by 0 bases, with 9 bases between the two germline ends. The CDR3 totals 15 residues. The CDR3 DNA reads TGTGCCTGGAGAGGCAGGGACTCCTATAATTCACCCCTCCACTTT. The encoded protein is CAWRGRDSYNSPLHF.

The rearrangement uses TRBV6-6 and TRBJ1-2; D call uncertain. V lost 2 bases and J 5 bases, leaving 9 bases between the germline ends. The V gene's germline CDR1 is MNHNY and CDR2 SVGAGI (reference sequence). This CDR3 has 13 residues. This CDR3 reads CASSYPPRYGYTF. The CDR3 DNA reads TGTGCCAGCAGTTACCCCCCGAGGTATGGCTACACCTTC.

The CDR3 nucleotides read TGTGCCAGTAGTTTTCGGACAGCCTACAATGAGCAGTTCTTC. Its protein is CASSFRTAYNEQFF. J is TRBJ2-1 and V is TRBV19; the D gene is possibly TRBD1 (6 bases). V was pared by 5 bases and J by 2 bases, with 10 bases between. Germline V gene data show CDR1 as LNHDA and CDR2 as SQIVND (reference sequence). CDR3 size: 14 residues.

This chain links TRBV2 with TRBJ1-1, with D possibly TRBD1 on 6 matching bases. The CDR3 loop spans 14 amino acids. The germline CDR1 and CDR2 sequences are SNHLY and FYNNEI. Trimming pared 7 bases from V and 6 bases from J, leaving 18 bases between. CDR3 region: CASKSGARSAEAFF. The CDR3 DNA is TGTGCCAGCAAGTCAGGGGCCAGGTCGGCTGAAGCTTTCTTT.

The chain couples TRBV5-1 to TRBJ2-7; 11 positions agree with TRBD1. Germline V gene data show CDR1 as SGHRS and CDR2 as YFSETQ. The J segment lost 3 bases and the V segment lost 4 bases, leaving 6 bases of the junction unmatched. The CDR3 runs to 15 residues. The CDR3 sequence is CASSLGTGGFYEQYF. The CDR3 nucleotides are TGCGCCAGCAGCCTCGGGACAGGGGGGTTCTACGAGCAGTACTTC.

This clone has a single count. The chain employs TRBV5-6 and TRBJ1-1; D gene uncertain. The CDR3 spans 16 residues. CDR1 is SGHDT and CDR2 is YYEEEE in the germline V gene. The V gene lost 4 bases and the J gene lost 3 bases, with 19 bases spanning the gap. The DNA of the CDR3 is TGTGCCAGCAGCCAAACGACGGCGGGATCGGACACTGAAGCTTTCTTT. Translating gives CASSQTTAGSDTEAFF.

The chain carries TRBV28 and TRBJ2-4, with 11 bases matching TRBD2. Trimming took 7 bases from V and 2 from J; bases not matched to a gene: 22. The length of the CDR3 is 21 residues. CDR1 is MDHEN, CDR2 SYDVKM, per germline. The CDR3 nucleotides are TGTGCCAGCACCCGATGGGTGCCTAGCGGGGGGAATCTGTGGACCAAAAACATTCAGTACTTC. It encodes CASTRWVPSGGNLWTKNIQYF.

The V call is TRBV11-3, the J call TRBJ2-1, with 9 positions matching TRBD2. V lost 5 bases, J lost 7 bases, and 6 bases stayed unmatched. Germline CDR1 SGHNT, CDR2 YENEEA. The CDR3 consists of 14 residues. DNA of the CDR3: TGTGCCAGCAGCCGCGGGGGGGCTCGGAATGAGCAGTTCTTC. Protein sequence: CASSRGGARNEQFF.

The chain is built from TRBV5-6 and TRBJ2-1, with 8 bases that match TRBD2. The CDR3 totals 16 residues. Trimming at V came to 4 bases and at J to 9 bases, leaving 15 bases not matched to a gene. From germline, CDR1 is SGHDT and CDR2 YYEEEE. The DNA of the CDR3 is TGTGCCAGCAGCCGCGGTAAGCGGGGGCCGGGGGGTGAGCAGTTCTTC. Translation: CASSRGKRGPGGEQFF.

This clone came up once. The chain carries TRBV5-1 and TRBJ2-1; possibly TRBD1 for D (6 bases). CDR1 and CDR2 from the germline V gene are SGHRS and YFSETQ. The CDR3 sequence is 15 residues long. V was shortened by 4 bases and J by 6 bases, with 17 bases between the two germline ends. CDR3 sequence: CASSPSPTGSNEQFF. CDR3 nucleotide sequence: TGCGCCAGCAGCCCGAGCCCGACAGGTTCCAATGAGCAGTTCTTC.